This TCR beta chain was captured in a study of glioma-infiltrating T cells after dendritic cell vaccination. Trimming left V 4 bases short and J 1 base short, with 14 bases between. This CDR3 is 15 amino acids long. Germline V CDR1 and CDR2: SGHDT, YYEEEE. Time point: after dendritic cell vaccination, including at tumor progression/relapse. TCRdb keeps only in-frame clones here, not all; method: immunoSEQ multiplex PCR. The top ten clones hold 8.5% of a sample with approximately 85,000 clones, 75% to 90% of them seen once. This receptor was obtained from a human donor with glioblastoma. The chain employs TRBV5-6 and TRBJ1-1; perhaps TRBD1 as D (5 bases). The specimen was blood, collected after dendritic cell vaccination. CDR3 region: CASSPPGGENTEAFF. In nucleotides, the CDR3 is TGTGCCAGCAGCCCCCCCGGAGGGGAGAACACTGAAGCTTTCTTT.